The 27 T cell receptor beta chains below come from one sample, sequenced in a study of long-term antiretroviral therapy in people with HIV. Survey level was the resolution at which the v3.0 immunoSEQ assay ran. Assay: immunoSEQ multiplex PCR; the TCRdb copy retains only in-frame clones and omits some. The data contain approximately 17,000 clones, over 70% of them seen just once; the ten biggest clones take up around 13%. The specimen was unsorted PBMCs, collected 1.2 years before starting antiretroviral therapy. All receptors come from a man aged 30-40 years with HIV.

This chain links TRBV29-1 with TRBJ1-2, with D maybe TRBD1 (6 bases). Germline-derived CDR1 and CDR2 are SQVTM and ANQGSEA. The germline V and J ends were trimmed by 5 bases and 4 bases, with 14 bases remaining between them. CDR3 size: 13 residues. Here the CDR3 reads CSVQQGSGYGYTF. DNA for the CDR3: TGCAGCGTTCAACAGGGTTCGGGCTATGGCTACACCTTC.

The chain couples TRBV6-4 to TRBJ2-2, with 8 bases fitting TRBD1. This CDR3 has 15 residues. Germline-derived CDR1 and CDR2 are MRHNA and SNTAGT. V lost 3 bases to trimming and J lost 3 bases; unmatched junction nucleotides: 3. CDR3 sequence reads: CASSETGEYTGELFF. DNA of the CDR3: TGTGCCAGCAGTGAGACAGGGGAGTACACCGGGGAGCTGTTTTTT.

This chain links TRBV10-3 with TRBJ1-5; D perhaps matches TRBD1 (5 bases). The CDR3 length is 15 residues. V lost 5 bases and J lost 1, with 12 bases in between. Looked up from germline, CDR1 is ENHRY and CDR2 is SYGVKD. The CDR3: CAISPDSSSNQPQHF. The CDR3 DNA reads as TGTGCCATCAGTCCCGACAGCTCAAGCAATCAGCCCCAGCATTTT.

This chain uses TRBV19 with TRBJ2-3; 9 bases are shared with TRBD1. Germline V lookup: CDR1 LNHDA, CDR2 SQIVND (reference sequence). The V and J ends lost 5 bases and 6 bases, in that order; junction bases with no gene match: 12. This CDR3 spans 16 amino acids. In nucleotides, the CDR3 is TGTGCCAGTAGTGGCCACGGGACAGGGTCTTCGGATACGCAGTATTTT. Encoded protein: CASSGHGTGSSDTQYF.

CDR3 DNA: TGTGCCAGCAGCGTTGGGACTAGCGAACTCACAGATACGCAGTATTTT. It yields the protein CASSVGTSELTDTQYF. The chain links TRBV9 to TRBJ2-3; TRBD2 agrees at 10 bases. This CDR3 contains 16 residues. Germline loops: CDR1 SGDLS, CDR2 YYNGEE. Trimming at V came to 2 bases and at J to 2 bases, leaving 5 bases not matched to a gene. Variable domain in full (rest from reference TRBV9 and TRBJ2-3): DSGVTQTPKHLITATGQRVTLRCSPRSGDLSVYWYQQSLDQGLQFLIQYYNGEERAKGNILERFSAQQFPDLHSELNLSSLELGDSALYFCASSVGTSELTDTQYFGPGTRLTVL.

The chain joins TRBV6-1 to TRBJ2-1; 8 bases line up with TRBD1. With V trimmed by 8 bases and J by 5 bases, 8 bases remained unmatched. Germline-derived CDR1 and CDR2 are MNHNS and SASEGT. There are 14 residues in the CDR3. The CDR3 reads CASVRQGMDNEQFF. CDR3 bases: TGTGCCAGCGTTCGACAGGGGATGGACAATGAGCAGTTCTTC.

The V and J genes are TRBV7-2 and TRBJ1-2; D unresolved. The germline V gene has CDR1 SGHTA and CDR2 FQGNSA. This CDR3 is 15 amino acids long. Deletions cut 1 base from V and 0 bases from J, with 9 bases between. CDR3 DNA sequence: TGTGCCAGCAGCTTAGGAGCAGGAACTAACTATGGCTACACCTTC. As protein: CASSLGAGTNYGYTF.

The V call is TRBV5-3, the J call TRBJ1-5, with D possibly matching TRBD1 (5 bases). TRBV5-3 is an ORF, and what it does is uncertain. The V and J ends lost 4 bases and 4 bases respectively, with 12 bases between them. The CDR3 runs to 14 residues. The CDR3 DNA reads TGTGCCAGAAGCCTCCGGGACGGTAATCAGCCCCAGCATTTT. This translates into CARSLRDGNQPQHF.

The chain couples TRBV4-3 to TRBJ2-1, with 11 bases aligning to TRBD2. The V gene's germline CDR1 is LGHNA and CDR2 YSLEER. V was pared by 3 bases and J by 8 bases, with 6 bases of the junction left unmatched. The CDR3 loop spans 15 amino acids. For the CDR3, the DNA is TGCGCCAGCAGCCAGGTAGCGGGAGGGCCTTATGAGCAGTTCTTC. Protein: CASSQVAGGPYEQFF.

The rearrangement uses TRBV7-9 and TRBJ2-3; D remains ambiguous. V lost 5 bases, J lost 4 bases, and 13 bases lay in between. This CDR3 region has 14 residues. The germline gives CDR1 SEHNR, CDR2 FQNEAQ (reference sequence). The CDR3 DNA follows: TGTGCCAGCAGCCCGTTGGTGGTTCCAGATACGCAGTATTTT. This sequence encodes CASSPLVVPDTQYF.

This sequence joins TRBV28 and TRBJ2-7, with a tentative D call TRBD1 (6 bases). V was shortened by 8 bases and J by 4 bases, with 9 bases between the two germline ends. This CDR3 has 11 residues. The germline CDR1 and CDR2 sequences are MDHEN and SYDVKM. The CDR3 is CASARGYEQYF. The CDR3 bases are TGTGCCAGCGCCAGGGGATACGAGCAGTACTTC.

V and J are TRBV13 and TRBJ1-1; TRBD1 might be the D (6 bases). Germline loops: CDR1 PRHDT, CDR2 FYEKMQ (reference sequence). CDR3 size: 17 residues. Trimming cost V 5 bases and J 3 bases, with 22 bases left between them. The CDR3 protein is CASSVPEGDGRYTEAFF. CDR3 bases: TGTGCCAGCAGCGTCCCCGAGGGGGACGGTCGCTACACTGAAGCTTTCTTT.

In its sample, this clone was seen a few times. The genes are TRBV25-1 and TRBJ2-6; either TRBD1 or TRBD2 may fit D (5 bases each). CDR1 is MGHDK, CDR2 SYGVNS, per germline. The CDR3 length is 16 residues. Trimming shortened V by 6 bases and J by 0 bases, and 12 bases separated the two germline ends. The chain's CDR3 is CASSGTAYSGANVLTF. The CDR3 nucleotides read TGTGCCAGCAGCGGGACCGCTTACTCTGGGGCCAACGTCCTGACTTTC. Full variable domain (rest looked up from reference TRBV25-1 and TRBJ2-6): EADIYQTPRYLVIGTGKKITLECSQTMGHDKMYWYQQDPGMELHLIHYSYGVNSTEKGDLSSESTVSRIRTEHFPLTLESARPSHTSQYLCASSGTAYSGANVLTFGAGSRLTVL.

CDR3 nucleotides: TGTGCCAGCAGCTCGGACAGTTTCGAGGCCACAGATACGCAGTATTTT. Translating gives CASSSDSFEATDTQYF. The rearrangement uses TRBV5-4 and TRBJ2-3, with D possibly matching TRBD1 (6 bases). Trimming pared 3 bases from V and 2 bases from J, leaving 16 bases between. Germline lookup yields CDR1 SGHNT and CDR2 YYREEE (reference sequence). CDR3 size: 16 residues.

This clone was detected a few times. This chain links TRBV30 with TRBJ1-5; no clear D gene. This CDR3 has 13 residues. The germline V gene has CDR1 GTSNPN and CDR2 SVGIG (reference sequence). Deletions cut 2 bases from V and 9 bases from J, with 14 bases between. The CDR3 coding sequence is TGTGCCTGGAGTCCCCACGCTGAGGTGCCCCAGCATTTT. Encoded protein: CAWSPHAEVPQHF.

The chain couples TRBV5-6 to TRBJ2-7; D may correspond to TRBD1 or TRBD2 (5 bases each). The CDR3 runs 15 residues. V lost 4 bases to trimming and J lost 0 bases, with 14 bases between them. Germline V CDR1 and CDR2: SGHDT, YYEEEE. CDR3 loop: CASSPVGTLSYEQYF. As DNA, the CDR3 is TGTGCCAGCAGCCCCGTCGGGACCCTCTCCTACGAGCAGTACTTC.

The chain carries TRBV5-4 and TRBJ1-6, with D unresolved. The CDR3 is 15 residues long. Trimming stripped 2 bases from V and 9 bases from J, with 15 bases between. The germline V gene encodes CDR1 SGHNT and CDR2 YYREEE (reference sequence). CDR3 protein: CASSFWGNGGSPLHF. The DNA for the CDR3 is TGTGCCAGCAGCTTCTGGGGAAACGGTGGTTCACCCCTCCACTTT.

V is TRBV10-2 and J is TRBJ2-1; 8 bases agree with TRBD2. Per germline, CDR1 WSHSY and CDR2 SAAADI. The CDR3 runs 16 residues. Trimming removed 6 bases from V and 8 bases from J; junction bases left unmatched: 15. DNA for the CDR3: TGCGCCAGCAGGGTAGGAGCGGGAGTGGGAGTGGATGAGCAGTTCTTC. Amino acid sequence: CASRVGAGVGVDEQFF.

The genes are TRBV5-6 and TRBJ1-1, with D perhaps TRBD1 (5 bases). The CDR3 runs 13 residues. V was trimmed by 2 bases and J by 4 bases, leaving 9 bases between them. Germline CDR1 and CDR2: SGHDT and YYEEEE. CDR3 sequence (DNA): TGTGCCAGCAGCTTAGGACATGGCACTGAAGCTTTCTTT. This sequence encodes CASSLGHGTEAFF.

J is TRBJ1-4 and V is TRBV6-1; D is possibly TRBD1 (5 bases). In germline, CDR1 is MNHNS, CDR2 SASEGT. The V end lost 6 bases, the J end lost 4 bases, and 9 bases lay between the germline ends. The CDR3 has 13 residues. The CDR3, as DNA: TGTGCCAGCAGCAGGGTGGGTAATGAAAAACTGTTTTTT. This gives the protein CASSRVGNEKLFF.

The genes are TRBV13 and TRBJ2-2; 8 bases map to TRBD1. The trim removed 5 bases at V and 0 bases at J, leaving 5 bases unmatched. Germline CDR1 reads PRHDT; CDR2 reads FYEKMQ (reference sequence). CDR3 length equals 16 residues. Written as DNA, the CDR3 is TGTGCCAGCAGCACCCCAGGGGGCGCGAACACCGGGGAGCTGTTTTTT. This encodes CASSTPGGANTGELFF. The whole variable domain, remainder taken from reference TRBV13 and TRBJ2-2, is AAGVIQSPRHLIKEKRETATLKCYPIPRHDTVYWYQQGPGQDPQFLISFYEKMQSDKGSIPDRFSAQQFSDYHSELNMSSLELGDSALYFCASSTPGGANTGELFFGEGSRLTVL.

The V and J genes are TRBV21-1 and TRBJ2-2; the D call TRBD1 from the table was never checked on the DNA. TRBV21-1 is noted as a pseudogene. This CDR3 contains 17 residues. CDR3 loop: CASSKGERGPCTGELFF. CDR3 coding DNA: TGTGCCAGCAGCAAAGGGGAGAGGGGGCCTTGCACCGGGGAGCTGTTTTTT.

V usage is TRBV10-3 and J usage is TRBJ2-5; D call uncertain. Trimming took off 3 bases at V and 2 bases at J, with 4 bases between the two ends. This CDR3 region has 12 residues. Germline V gene sequence: CDR1 ENHRY, CDR2 SYGVKD. This CDR3 is CAISDPQETQYF. CDR3 coding DNA: TGTGCCATCAGTGACCCACAAGAGACCCAGTACTTC.

The chain couples TRBV21-1 to TRBJ1-2. TRBV21-1 is described as a pseudogene. This CDR3 comprises 14 residues. The CDR3 sequence is CASSIPYPGNGYTF. CDR3 in DNA: TGTGCCAGCAGTATCCCATATCCGGGTAATGGCTACACCTTC.

The chain employs TRBV5-1 and TRBJ1-2; a possible D gene is TRBD1 (5 bases). Germline CDR1 reads SGHRS; CDR2 reads YFSETQ. Trimming removed 4 bases from V and 3 bases from J, with 22 bases in between. The CDR3 loop spans 17 amino acids. In DNA, the CDR3 is TGCGCCAGCAGCCCCCAGGGAATAATCACTCCTCACTATGGCTACACCTTC. This gives the protein CASSPQGIITPHYGYTF.

The DNA of the CDR3 is TGTGCCAGCAGCCGACCTCGACTAGTACGCTACAATGAGCAGTTCTTC. It translates to CASSRPRLVRYNEQFF. This chain connects TRBV7-3 to TRBJ2-1, with D possibly TRBD2 on 6 matching bases. CDR1 and CDR2 (germline): SGHTA, FQGTGA. The ends were cut back, 5 bases at V and 3 bases at J, with 17 bases in the middle. The length of the CDR3 is 16 residues.

As for this clone: A read error may produce the germline difference seen at one junction end. This sequence joins TRBV19 and TRBJ2-7, with a possible D match to TRBD2 (7 bases). This CDR3 contains 14 residues. Germline V gene data show CDR1 as LNHDA and CDR2 as SQIVND (reference sequence). The CDR3 here is CASSRGGLFYEQYF. The CDR3 nucleotides read TGTGCCAGCAGTAGGGGGGGACTCTTCTACGAGCAGTACTTC.